This TCR beta chain was sequenced in a study of regulatory T cells in long-lasting Graves disease. The study, taken as a whole, reports: TRBV28, TRBJ1-2 and TRBJ2-5 emerged as the favored segments in persistent disease.

This clonotype has a count of ten or more. The target antigen is unknown. CDR1 SEHNR and CDR2 FQNEAQ come from the germline V gene (reference sequence). The V end lost 2 bases, the J end lost 8 bases, and 7 bases lay between the germline ends. The CDR3 extends over 12 amino acids. Noted time point: newly diagnosed GD, antithyroid drugs for less than 3 months. Isolated PBMC RNA provided the starting material for the TCR library. Combining iRepertoire HTBI primers with Arm-PCR of CDR3 regions, the authors built TCR beta libraries. MiXCR was run by TCRdb on the multiplex PCR reads, yielding one entry per CDR3 protein. The sample gives about 520,000 distinct CDR3 sequences, about 12% of which show up once; 7.5% to 9% is in the top ten. The sample was also linked to a second study, of T cells in Graves' hyperthyroidism and ophthalmopathy. That paper adds: Graves' hyperthyroidism was deemed stable given no ophthalmopathy progression within 18 months. An initial round of RT-PCR targeting the TCR CDR3 relied on the HTBI primer set.

The sequence derives from a woman in her 30s with Graves disease. This chain joins TRBV7-9 and TRBJ2-1; D is possibly TRBD2 (5 bases). The sample here was peripheral blood mononuclear cells (PBMCs), taken at new diagnosis, from a patient treated with antithyroid drugs. As DNA, the CDR3 is TGTGCCAGCAGCTTATCCGGGGATGAGCAGTTCTTC. It encodes CASSLSGDEQFF.